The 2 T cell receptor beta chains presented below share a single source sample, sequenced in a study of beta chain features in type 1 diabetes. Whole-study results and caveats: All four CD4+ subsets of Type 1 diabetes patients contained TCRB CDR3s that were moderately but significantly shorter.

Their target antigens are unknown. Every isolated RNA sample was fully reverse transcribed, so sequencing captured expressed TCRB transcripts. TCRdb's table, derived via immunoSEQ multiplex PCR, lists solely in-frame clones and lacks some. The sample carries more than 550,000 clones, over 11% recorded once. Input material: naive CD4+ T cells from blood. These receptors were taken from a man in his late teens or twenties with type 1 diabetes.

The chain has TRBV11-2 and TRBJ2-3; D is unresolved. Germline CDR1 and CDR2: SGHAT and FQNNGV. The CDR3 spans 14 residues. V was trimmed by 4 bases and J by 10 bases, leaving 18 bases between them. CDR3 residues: CASSSLNRHQAQYF. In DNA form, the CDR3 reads TGTGCCAGCAGCTCCCTTAACAGACATCAGGCGCAGTATTTT.

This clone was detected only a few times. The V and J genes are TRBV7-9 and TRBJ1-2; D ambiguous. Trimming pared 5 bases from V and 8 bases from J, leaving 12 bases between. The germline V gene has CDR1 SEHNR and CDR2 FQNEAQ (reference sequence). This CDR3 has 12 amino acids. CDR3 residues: CASSLSPTGYTF. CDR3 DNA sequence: TGTGCCAGCAGCCTTTCGCCGACGGGCTACACCTTC.